The rows below give T cell receptor beta chains drawn from one sample of a study of regulatory T cells in long-lasting Graves disease. Via MiXCR, TCRdb re-called the multiplex PCR reads, giving one row per CDR3 protein. The sample holds around 420,000 distinct CDR3 sequences; 15% to 18% are singletons and the top ten take about 20%. The sample was peripheral blood mononuclear cells (PBMCs), taken at new diagnosis, from a patient treated with antithyroid drugs. The source of these receptors is a female donor with Graves disease. CDR3s include the opening cysteine and the closing phenylalanine or tryptophan. Fields, in order: D gene, clone size, CDR3 length, J gene, V gene, CDR3 protein, CDR3 DNA. The D gene is left open where the match is weak. Clone size, where shown, is once, few, many, or a class for clones that have expanded.

NA NA 12 TRBJ2-5 TRBV24-1 CATSAWEETQYF TGTGCCACCAGTGCCTGGGAAGAGACCCAGTACTTC
NA NA 15 TRBJ2-2 TRBV27 CASSLNRLNTGELFF TGTGCCAGCAGTTTAAACAGACTGAACACCGGGGAGCTGTTTTTT
NA many 11 TRBJ1-1 TRBV29-1 CSVFRGTEAFF TGCAGCGTTTTTCGGGGCACTGAAGCTTTCTTT
TRBD1 NA 16 TRBJ2-6 TRBV2 CASSWDRGSGANVLTF TGTGCCAGCAGCTGGGACAGGGGGTCGGGGGCCAACGTCCTGACTTTC
NA many 16 TRBJ1-1 TRBV7-9 CASSLGVSPVNTEAFF TGTGCCAGCAGCTTAGGAGTCAGCCCGGTGAACACTGAAGCTTTCTTT
NA NA 14 TRBJ2-1 TRBV27 CASKGDIPYNEQFF TGTGCCAGCAAAGGGGACATTCCCTACAATGAGCAGTTCTTC
TRBD2 once 17 TRBJ2-7 TRBV28 CASSSLGLDLTSYEQYF TGTGCCAGCAGTTCCCTTGGACTAGACTTAACCTCCTACGAGCAGTACTTC
TRBD2 many 16 TRBJ2-1 TRBV7-8 CASSPAGTSSYNEQFF TGTGCCAGCAGCCCAGCCGGGACTAGCTCCTACAATGAGCAGTTCTTC
TRBD2 few 17 TRBJ2-1 TRBV6-1 CASTRRLLAEAYNEQFF TGTGCCAGCACCCGACGCCTCCTAGCGGAAGCCTACAATGAGCAGTTCTTC
TRBD2 many 16 TRBJ2-7 TRBV12-3/TRBV12-4 CASSLGLAGVTYEQYF TGTGCCAGCAGTTTAGGACTAGCGGGAGTCACCTACGAGCAGTACTTC
TRBD1 NA 17 TRBJ2-3 TRBV13 CASSSDRGGVRTDTQYF TGTGCCAGCAGCTCGGACAGGGGCGGTGTGCGCACAGATACGCAGTATTTT